This T cell receptor (beta chain) was identified during a study of blood T cell repertoires in COVID-19. At the level of the study: COVID-19 samples from acute and convalescent phases originated in the United States, Italy and Spain.

The V end was cut by 7 bases, the J end by 0 bases, with 17 bases between. This CDR3 is 16 amino acids long. Germline CDR1 and CDR2: LNHDA and SQIVND (reference sequence). Assay used: immunoSEQ multiplex PCR; TCRdb lists only in-frame clones, some missing. The table records 190,000 or so clones, roughly nine tenths of them present only once. Cohort assignment relied on participant-reported clinical history. Recovery meant two consecutive negative NP/OP PCR tests, professional clearance, or resolved symptoms. This receptor was taken from a woman younger than 30 who had recovered from COVID-19. Sequences were obtained from PBMCs or T cells enriched from blood (not recorded which). The V gene is TRBV19, the J gene TRBJ2-3; D uncertain. The CDR3 bases are TGTGCCAGTACCGCCGGTATGGGCCAAAGCACAGATACGCAGTATTTT. It is translated as CASTAGMGQSTDTQYF.